This T cell receptor beta chain was sequenced in a study of blood T cell repertoires in COVID-19. Study at large: Both acute and convalescent COVID-19 samples were obtained from the United States, Italy and Spain.

The CDR3 totals 15 residues. CDR1 is KGHDR, CDR2 SFDVKD, per germline. J gave up 3 bases and V 3 bases, and 4 bases lay outside the gene matches. Libraries were prepared by immunoSEQ multiplex PCR; TCRdb keeps only in-frame clonotypes and omits some of them. The data hold about 240,000 clones, with 70% to 85% observed a single time. The chain carries TRBV24-1 and TRBJ2-7; TRBD1 matches 10 bases. The sequenced sample consisted of peripheral blood. This TCR was recovered from a woman of 80 years or more with acute or convalescent COVID-19. The CDR3 sequence: CATSDTGTGDYEQYF. The CDR3 DNA reads as TGTGCCACCAGTGATACCGGGACAGGGGACTACGAGCAGTACTTC.